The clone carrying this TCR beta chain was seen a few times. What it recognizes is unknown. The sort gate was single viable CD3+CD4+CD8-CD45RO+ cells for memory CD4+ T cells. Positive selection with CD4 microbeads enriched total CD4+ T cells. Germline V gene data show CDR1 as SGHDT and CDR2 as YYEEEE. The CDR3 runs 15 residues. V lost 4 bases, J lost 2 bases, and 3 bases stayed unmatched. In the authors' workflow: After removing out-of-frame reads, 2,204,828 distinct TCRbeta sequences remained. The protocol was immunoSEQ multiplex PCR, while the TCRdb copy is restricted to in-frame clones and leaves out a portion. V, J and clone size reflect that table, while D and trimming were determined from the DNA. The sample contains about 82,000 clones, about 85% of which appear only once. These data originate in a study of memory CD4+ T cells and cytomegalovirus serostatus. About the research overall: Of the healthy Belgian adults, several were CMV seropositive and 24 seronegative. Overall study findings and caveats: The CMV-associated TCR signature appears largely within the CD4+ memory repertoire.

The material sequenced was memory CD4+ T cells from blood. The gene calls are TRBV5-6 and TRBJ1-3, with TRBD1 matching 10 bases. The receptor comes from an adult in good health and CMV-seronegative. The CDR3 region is CASSPGTGAGNTIYF. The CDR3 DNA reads TGTGCCAGCAGCCCTGGGACAGGGGCTGGAAACACCATATATTTT. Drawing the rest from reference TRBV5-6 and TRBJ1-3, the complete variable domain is DAGVTQSPTHLIKTRGQQVTLRCSPKSGHDTVSWYQQALGQGPQFIFQYYEEEERQRGNFPDRFSGHQFPNYSSELNVNALLLGDSALYLCASSPGTGAGNTIYFGEGSWLTVV.